These 9 T cell receptor beta chains share one sample of origin, sequenced in a study of T cell repertoires in cytomegalovirus infection. TCRdb reprocessed the reads via MiXCR and lists one record per CDR3 protein. The table shows more than 500,000 distinct CDR3 sequences, with about 17% occurring only once. Sequenced sample: CD8+ T cells from PBMCs. The receptors shown here come from a human donor in good health (CMV status not recorded). Some clones in this sample may be carry-over from other donors' samples.

The table lists this clonotype with many counts. This chain links TRBV7-6 with TRBJ2-7, with D uncertain. The ends were cut back, 2 bases at V and 0 bases at J, with 11 bases in the middle. The CDR3 runs to 15 residues. Looked up from germline, CDR1 is SGHVS and CDR2 is FNYEAQ. The CDR3, as DNA: TGTGCCAGCAGCTTAAAGGCTGCGGTCTCCTACGAGCAGTACTTC. It is translated as CASSLKAAVSYEQYF.

This clonotype was found many times. The V and J genes are TRBV12-3 or TRBV12-4 and TRBJ2-2; D is undetermined. Trimming shortened V by 8 bases and J by 4 bases, and 14 bases separated the two germline ends. The CDR3 consists of 14 residues. CDR3 protein: CASEPRPVTGELFF. In DNA form, the CDR3 reads TGTGCCAGCGAACCGAGGCCAGTCACCGGGGAGCTGTTTTTT.

This clonotype showed up many times. J is TRBJ1-3 and V is TRBV7-2; 7 bases are shared with TRBD1. Germline trimming cut 1 base from V and 8 bases from J; bases unmatched to any gene: 5. Germline V gene data show CDR1 as SGHTA and CDR2 as FQGNSA. The CDR3 has 14 residues. The CDR3: CASSLGDRTYTIYF. The CDR3 bases are TGTGCCAGCAGCTTAGGGGACAGAACTTACACCATATATTTT.

The V call is TRBV19, the J call TRBJ2-1, with D possibly matching TRBD1 (6 bases). The CDR3 runs to 15 residues. Germline V gene sequence: CDR1 LNHDA, CDR2 SQIVND (reference sequence). V was trimmed by 7 bases and J by 6 bases, leaving 19 bases between them. The CDR3 region has the DNA TGTGCCAGTACCTTCGGGACATGGGAAGGCAATGAGCAGTTCTTC. Translated: CASTFGTWEGNEQFF. The full variable domain, in which reference TRBV19 and TRBJ2-1 provide the parts outside the CDR3, is DGGITQSPKYLFRKEGQNVTLSCEQNLNHDAMYWYRQDPGQGLRLIYYSQIVNDFQKGDIAEGYSVSREKKESFPLTVTSAQKNPTAFYLCASTFGTWEGNEQFFGPGTRLTVL.

The table lists this clonotype with many counts. The rearrangement joins TRBV2 to TRBJ2-1; 10 nucleotides align to TRBD1. Germline CDR1 is SNHLY and CDR2 is FYNNEI. This CDR3 spans 15 amino acids. Unmatched junction bases numbered 7, after V lost 2 bases and J lost 9 bases. The CDR3 region has the DNA TGTGCCAGCAGTGAATTGGGGACAGGGGTTGGTGAGCAGTTCTTC. Translating it yields CASSELGTGVGEQFF.

For this clonotype: The junction departs from the called germline gene at one end, perhaps through a read error. The V and J genes are TRBV10-3 and TRBJ2-7, with 8 bases identical to TRBD1. CDR1 ENHRY and CDR2 SYGVKD come from the germline V gene. The CDR3 length is 16 residues. In DNA, the CDR3 is TGTGCCATCAGTGAGTCGTACAAGGGACAGGCTTACGGGCAGTACTTC. Its translation: CAISESYKGQAYGQYF.

In this sample, this clonotype turned up many times. The rearrangement joins TRBV12-3 or TRBV12-4 to TRBJ1-2; D is perhaps TRBD1 (6 bases). CDR3 length: 14 residues. V shed 5 bases and J shed 4 bases, with 14 bases lying between them. The CDR3 here is CASSPQGSFYGYTF. CDR3 in DNA: TGTGCCAGCAGTCCGCAGGGGTCCTTCTATGGCTACACCTTC.

The V gene is TRBV7-2, the J gene TRBJ1-1; tentatively, D is TRBD1 (5 bases). Trimming took 5 bases from V and 7 from J, leaving 11 bases between them. The CDR3 sequence is 12 residues long. The germline CDR1 and CDR2 sequences are SGHTA and FQGNSA. The CDR3 loop reads CASSIRVGEAFF. The CDR3 nucleotides read TGTGCCAGCAGCATCAGGGTTGGTGAAGCTTTCTTT.

The chain links TRBV29-1 to TRBJ2-1; D gene uncertain. The germline V and J ends were trimmed by 4 bases and 7 bases, with 11 bases remaining between them. The CDR3 runs to 12 residues. The V gene's germline CDR1 is SQVTM and CDR2 ANQGSEA. CDR3 sequence reads: CSVAPQMNEQFF. The CDR3 region has the DNA TGCAGCGTTGCCCCGCAAATGAATGAGCAGTTCTTC.